Listed below are T cell receptor beta chains from one sample, sequenced in a study of T cell responses to AZD1222 COVID-19 vaccine. Measured with immunoSEQ multiplex PCR; TCRdb has only the in-frame clones, and not every one. The sample records around 110,000 clones, 75% to 90% being singletons. The input for sequencing was peripheral blood, taken on day 0 of MenACWY control vaccination. The receptor source for this set is an adult in good health. Both conserved end residues are part of each CDR3. D genes are given only for firm matches. A clone size is listed for some rows: how often the clone was seen (once, few, many), or a class if it is expanded.

D: -; J: TRBJ2-3; V: TRBV11-1; size: -; DNA: TGTGCCAGCTCTCCCGGGCCATCAGATACGCAGTATTTT; CDR3: CASSPGPSDTQYF
D: -; J: TRBJ2-3; V: TRBV6-1; size: -; DNA: TGTGCCAGCAGTGGCTACAGGGGAGGGGGCACAGATACGCAGTATTTT; CDR3: CASSGYRGGGTDTQYF
D: -; J: TRBJ1-3; V: TRBV30; size: -; DNA: TGTGCCTGGAGTCTCCTGGGGGGACACCTCGGAAACACCATATATTTT; CDR3: CAWSLLGGHLGNTIYF
D: -; J: TRBJ1-4; V: TRBV2; size: -; DNA: TGTGCCAGCAGTCTATCGGGGGGCTTTAATGAAAAACTGTTTTTT; CDR3: CASSLSGGFNEKLFF
D: -; J: TRBJ2-1; V: TRBV11-2; size: -; DNA: TGTGCCAGCAGCCCCACAATTCGCTCCTCCTACAATGAGCAGTTCTTC; CDR3: CASSPTIRSSYNEQFF
D: TRBD1; J: TRBJ1-4; V: TRBV3-1/TRBV3-2; size: -; DNA: TGTGCCAGCAGTCGGCAGGGGGTTTCAACTAATGAAAAACTGTTTTTT; CDR3: CASSRQGVSTNEKLFF
D: -; J: TRBJ1-5; V: TRBV28; size: -; DNA: TGTGCCAGCAGTCCTGGACGTCGCAATCAGCCCCAGCATTTT; CDR3: CASSPGRRNQPQHF
D: TRBD1; J: TRBJ1-2; V: TRBV5-8; size: -; DNA: TGTGCCAGCAGCGCGGACAGGGGGCGAGATGGCTACACCTTC; CDR3: CASSADRGRDGYTF
D: TRBD1; J: TRBJ1-2; V: TRBV28; size: -; DNA: TGTGCCAGCAGTTTAGGGACAGGGGTCGGCTACACCTTC; CDR3: CASSLGTGVGYTF
D: -; J: TRBJ1-4; V: TRBV27; size: -; DNA: TGTGCCACTGCGACAGCAACTAATGAAAAACTGTTTTTT; CDR3: CATATATNEKLFF
D: -; J: TRBJ2-1; V: TRBV10-2; size: -; DNA: TGCGCCAGCAGTGAGTACGCAGGGACGGTCTACAATGAGCAGTTCTTC; CDR3: CASSEYAGTVYNEQFF
D: -; J: TRBJ2-2; V: TRBV5-4; size: -; DNA: TGTGCCAGCAGTTTGCCCGGGGCCGGGGAGCTGTTTTTT; CDR3: CASSLPGAGELFF
D: -; J: TRBJ1-2; V: TRBV10-3; size: once; DNA: TGTGCCATCAGTGAGAGGGCTAATCTCCCAAGCTATGGCTACACCTTC; CDR3: CAISERANLPSYGYTF
D: -; J: TRBJ1-4; V: TRBV28; size: -; DNA: TGTGCCAGCAGGGGGGTCCTTCGGGGAGAAAAACTGTTTTTT; CDR3: CASRGVLRGEKLFF
D: -; J: TRBJ2-2; V: TRBV7-3; size: few; DNA: TGTGCCAGCAGCACTAACCCAGGGCCCGGGGAGCTGTTTTTT; CDR3: CASSTNPGPGELFF
D: -; J: TRBJ2-1; V: TRBV9; size: -; DNA: TGTGCCAGCAGCGGGACCTCCTACAATGAGCAGTTCTTC; CDR3: CASSGTSYNEQFF
D: TRBD1; J: TRBJ2-7; V: TRBV19; size: -; DNA: TGTGCCAGTAGTACCTCCCTGACAGGGAACGGCGAGCAGTACTTC; CDR3: CASSTSLTGNGEQYF
D: TRBD1; J: TRBJ2-3; V: TRBV6-2/TRBV6-3; size: -; DNA: TGTGCCAGCAGTTACCCAACCGGACAGGGGGCTCCTTATTCTAGCACAGATACGCAGTATTTT; CDR3: CASSYPTGQGAPYSSTDTQYF
D: -; J: TRBJ1-1; V: TRBV7-2; size: -; DNA: TGTGCCAGCAGCTTACGCGGCGGTGAAGCTTTCTTT; CDR3: CASSLRGGEAFF
D: -; J: TRBJ2-7; V: TRBV7-9; size: -; DNA: TGTGCCAGCAGCTTATATTCCGGGCAGGCCTACGAGCAGTACTTC; CDR3: CASSLYSGQAYEQYF
D: -; J: TRBJ2-3; V: TRBV25-1; size: once; DNA: TGTGCCAGCAGCCCTGACCTTCGCACAGATACGCAGTATTTT; CDR3: CASSPDLRTDTQYF
D: TRBD1; J: TRBJ1-1; V: TRBV28; size: -; DNA: TGTGCCAGCAGTTCTACCGGGACAGGGGGCCTGAACACTGAAGCTTTCTTT; CDR3: CASSSTGTGGLNTEAFF
D: TRBD2; J: TRBJ2-3; V: TRBV19; size: few; DNA: TGTGCCAGTAGTATAGGACTAGCGGGGGGGCCGGTAGATACGCAGTATTTT; CDR3: CASSIGLAGGPVDTQYF
D: -; J: TRBJ1-4; V: TRBV7-2; size: -; DNA: TGTGCCAGCAGCTTAGATGGCGGGTCCCCAGGACACGAAAAACTGTTTTTT; CDR3: CASSLDGGSPGHEKLFF